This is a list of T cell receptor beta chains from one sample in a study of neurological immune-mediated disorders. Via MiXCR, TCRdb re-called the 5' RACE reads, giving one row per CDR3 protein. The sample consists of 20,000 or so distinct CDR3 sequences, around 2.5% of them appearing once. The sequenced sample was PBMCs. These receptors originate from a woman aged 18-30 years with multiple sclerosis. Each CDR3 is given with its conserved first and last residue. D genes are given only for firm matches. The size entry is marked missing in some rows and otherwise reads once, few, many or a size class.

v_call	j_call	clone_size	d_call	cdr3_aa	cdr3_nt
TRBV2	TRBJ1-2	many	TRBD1	CASNQQGRGYGYTF	TGTGCCAGCAACCAACAGGGGAGAGGCTATGGCTACACCTTC
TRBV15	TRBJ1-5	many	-	CATSRDRGSNQPQHF	TGTGCCACCAGCAGAGATCGGGGGTCCAATCAGCCCCAGCATTTT
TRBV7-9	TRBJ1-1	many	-	CASSFPRGGTEAFF	TGTGCCAGCAGCTTCCCCCGGGGGGGCACTGAAGCTTTCTTT
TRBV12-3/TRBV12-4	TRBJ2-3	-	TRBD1	CASSFPAGGTDTQYF	TGTGCCAGCAGTTTTCCCGCAGGGGGTACAGATACGCAGTATTTT
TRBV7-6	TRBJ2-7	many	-	CASSGDGVSYEQYF	TGTGCCAGCAGCGGGGACGGAGTCTCCTACGAGCAGTACTTC
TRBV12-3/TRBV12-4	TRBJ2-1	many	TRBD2	CASSNVGTSGRSEQFF	TGTGCCAGCAGTAACGTCGGGACTAGCGGGAGGTCTGAGCAGTTCTTC
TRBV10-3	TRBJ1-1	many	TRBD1	CAITGQGWTEAFF	TGTGCCATCACTGGACAGGGTTGGACTGAAGCTTTCTTT
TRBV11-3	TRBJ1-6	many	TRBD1	CASSGDRGQSPLHF	TGTGCCAGCAGCGGTGACAGGGGGCAATCACCCCTCCACTTT
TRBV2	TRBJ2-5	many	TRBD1	CAGTDRLETQYF	TGTGCCGGGACGGACAGGTTGGAGACCCAGTACTTC
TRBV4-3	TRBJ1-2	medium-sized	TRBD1	CASSQDSQGSIYGYTF	TGCGCCAGCAGCCAAGATTCACAGGGGTCTATATATGGCTACACCTTC
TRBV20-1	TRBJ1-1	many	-	CSTRRTAVLSGTEAFF	TGCAGTACCAGGAGGACGGCAGTGTTAAGTGGGACTGAAGCTTTCTTT
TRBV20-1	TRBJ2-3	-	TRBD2	CSAPTSGGADTQYF	TGCAGTGCTCCCACTAGCGGGGGGGCAGATACGCAGTATTTT
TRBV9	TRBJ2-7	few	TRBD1	CASSAQADREEQYF	TGTGCCAGCAGCGCCCAAGCGGACAGGGAAGAGCAGTACTTC
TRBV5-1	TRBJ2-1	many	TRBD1	CASSLEGQRPLNEQFF	TGCGCCAGCAGCTTGGAGGGACAGCGGCCCTTGAATGAGCAGTTCTTC
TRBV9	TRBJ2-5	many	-	CASSGSGETQYF	TGTGCCAGCAGCGGATCCGGGGAGACCCAGTACTTC
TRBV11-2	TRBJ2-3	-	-	CASSLVVSFTDTQYF	TGTGCCAGCAGCTTAGTAGTCAGCTTCACAGATACGCAGTATTTT
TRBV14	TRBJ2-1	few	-	CASSQDLYNEQFF	TGTGCCAGCAGCCAAGATCTCTACAATGAGCAGTTCTTC
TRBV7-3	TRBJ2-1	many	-	CASSPKGREDEQFF	TGTGCCAGCAGCCCAAAGGGACGCGAAGATGAGCAGTTCTTC
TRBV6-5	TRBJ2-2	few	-	CASNNRDTGELFF	TGTGCCAGCAATAACAGGGACACCGGGGAGCTGTTTTTT
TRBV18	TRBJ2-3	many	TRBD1	CASSPLRQGDTDTQYF	TGTGCCAGCTCACCCCTTAGACAGGGGGACACAGATACGCAGTATTTT
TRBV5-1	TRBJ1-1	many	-	CASSALPPGLNTEAFF	TGCGCCAGCAGCGCTCTCCCCCCAGGGCTGAACACTGAAGCTTTCTTT
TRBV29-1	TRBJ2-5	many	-	CSVEFTAETQYF	TGCAGCGTTGAATTCACGGCCGAGACCCAGTACTTC
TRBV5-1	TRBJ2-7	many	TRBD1	CASSLRTGADEQYF	TGCGCCAGCAGCTTACGGACAGGAGCCGACGAGCAGTACTTC
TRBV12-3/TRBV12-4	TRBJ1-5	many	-	CASSLGWAGQNQPQHF	TGTGCCAGCTCCCTCGGGTGGGCTGGACAGAATCAGCCCCAGCATTTT
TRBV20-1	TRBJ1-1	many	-	CSARVPQGRNTEAFF	TGCAGTGCTAGAGTGCCCCAGGGGAGGAACACTGAAGCTTTCTTT
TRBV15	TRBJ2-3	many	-	CATSRLADTQYF	TGTGCCACCAGCCGACTAGCAGATACGCAGTATTTT
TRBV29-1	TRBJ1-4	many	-	CSVVLPGPKAHF	TGCAGCGTTGTCCTGCCGGGCCCTAAAGCCCATTTT
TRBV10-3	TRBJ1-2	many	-	CAISPGAREAGPYGYTF	TGTGCCATCAGTCCCGGGGCGCGGGAAGCCGGGCCCTATGGCTACACCTTC
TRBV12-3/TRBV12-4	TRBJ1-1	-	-	CASSFKGAEAFF	TGTGCCAGCAGTTTTAAGGGGGCTGAAGCTTTCTTT
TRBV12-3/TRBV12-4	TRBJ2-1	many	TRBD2	CASSGGTQFF	TGTGCCAGCAGCGGGGGGACTCAGTTCTTC
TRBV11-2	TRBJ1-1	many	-	CASSAKWTEDTEAFF	TGTGCCAGCAGCGCAAAATGGACAGAAGACACTGAAGCTTTCTTT
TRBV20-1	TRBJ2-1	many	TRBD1	CSARPRGKESYNEQFF	TGCAGTGCTAGACCCAGGGGGAAAGAATCCTACAATGAGCAGTTCTTC
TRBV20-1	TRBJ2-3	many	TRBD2	CSARLPLTSGGSDTQYF	TGCAGTGCTAGACTCCCGCTGACTAGCGGGGGAAGTGATACGCAGTATTTT
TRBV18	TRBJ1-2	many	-	CASSLNRDGYTF	TGTGCCAGCTCACTCAACAGGGATGGCTACACCTTC
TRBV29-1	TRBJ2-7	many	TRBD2	CSVARGVSDEQYF	TGCAGCGTAGCACGGGGGGTCTCCGACGAGCAGTACTTC
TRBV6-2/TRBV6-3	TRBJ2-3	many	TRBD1	CASRRGTGIADTQYF	TGTGCCAGCAGAAGGGGGACAGGGATCGCAGATACGCAGTATTTT
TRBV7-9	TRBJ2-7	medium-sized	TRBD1	CASSQTGGVRYEQYF	TGTGCCAGCAGCCAAACAGGGGGCGTACGGTACGAGCAGTACTTC
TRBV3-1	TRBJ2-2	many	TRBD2	CASSSGLAGVTGELFF	TGTGCCAGCAGCTCGGGACTAGCGGGAGTTACCGGGGAGCTGTTTTTT
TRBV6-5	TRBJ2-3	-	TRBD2	CASSVSGGSADTQYF	TGTGCCAGCAGTGTCAGCGGGGGAAGTGCAGATACGCAGTATTTT
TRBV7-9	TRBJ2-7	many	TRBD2	CASSSTSGAHEQYF	TGTGCCAGCAGCTCGACTAGCGGGGCCCACGAGCAGTACTTC
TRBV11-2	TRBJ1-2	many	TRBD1	CASSLSGTVTNYGYTF	TGTGCCAGCAGCCTATCCGGGACAGTCACTAACTATGGCTACACCTTC
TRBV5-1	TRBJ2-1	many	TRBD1	CASSLGRDRVVVFGNEQFF	TGCGCCAGCAGTTTGGGTCGGGACAGGGTTGTAGTGTTCGGCAATGAGCAGTTCTTC
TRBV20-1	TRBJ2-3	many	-	CSASGGNTDTQYF	TGCAGTGCTAGCGGGGGTAACACAGATACGCAGTATTTT
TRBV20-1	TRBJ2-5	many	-	CSASGRGTMETQYF	TGCAGTGCTAGCGGACGGGGTACAATGGAGACCCAGTACTTC
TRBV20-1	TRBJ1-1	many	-	CSARDGVTEAFF	TGCAGTGCTAGAGATGGGGTCACTGAAGCTTTCTTT
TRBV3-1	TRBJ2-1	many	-	CASSQDGHNEQFF	TGTGCCAGCAGCCAAGACGGCCACAATGAGCAGTTCTTC
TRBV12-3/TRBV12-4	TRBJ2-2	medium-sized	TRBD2	CASRGRVATGELFF	TGTGCCAGCCGGGGGAGGGTAGCCACCGGGGAGCTGTTTTTT
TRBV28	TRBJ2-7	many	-	CATIEGPNEQYF	TGTGCCACTATAGAGGGACCCAACGAGCAGTACTTC
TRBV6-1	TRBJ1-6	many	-	CASSQEVGGSYNSPLHF	TGTGCCAGCAGCCAAGAGGTGGGGGGCTCCTATAATTCACCCCTCCACTTT
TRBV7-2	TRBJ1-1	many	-	CASSRDTEAFF	TGTGCCAGCAGCCGGGACACTGAAGCTTTCTTT
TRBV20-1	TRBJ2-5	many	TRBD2	CSARRTSGGETQYF	TGCAGTGCTCGTCGGACTAGCGGTGGGGAGACCCAGTACTTC
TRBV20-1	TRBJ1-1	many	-	CSAPGAGHTEAFF	TGCAGTGCTCCGGGGGCAGGGCACACTGAAGCTTTCTTT
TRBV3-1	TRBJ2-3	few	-	CASSRQSTDTQYF	TGTGCCAGCAGCCGCCAAAGCACAGATACGCAGTATTTT
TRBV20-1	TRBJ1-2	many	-	CSAPRPPGNRGYTF	TGCAGTGCTCCCAGGCCCCCGGGGAACCGTGGCTACACCTTC
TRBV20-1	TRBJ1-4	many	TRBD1	CSASGTGTEKLFF	TGCAGTGCTTCCGGGACAGGGACTGAAAAACTGTTTTTT
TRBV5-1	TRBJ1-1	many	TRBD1	CASSRQTGKNTEAFF	TGCGCCAGCAGCCGTCAGACAGGGAAGAACACTGAAGCTTTCTTT